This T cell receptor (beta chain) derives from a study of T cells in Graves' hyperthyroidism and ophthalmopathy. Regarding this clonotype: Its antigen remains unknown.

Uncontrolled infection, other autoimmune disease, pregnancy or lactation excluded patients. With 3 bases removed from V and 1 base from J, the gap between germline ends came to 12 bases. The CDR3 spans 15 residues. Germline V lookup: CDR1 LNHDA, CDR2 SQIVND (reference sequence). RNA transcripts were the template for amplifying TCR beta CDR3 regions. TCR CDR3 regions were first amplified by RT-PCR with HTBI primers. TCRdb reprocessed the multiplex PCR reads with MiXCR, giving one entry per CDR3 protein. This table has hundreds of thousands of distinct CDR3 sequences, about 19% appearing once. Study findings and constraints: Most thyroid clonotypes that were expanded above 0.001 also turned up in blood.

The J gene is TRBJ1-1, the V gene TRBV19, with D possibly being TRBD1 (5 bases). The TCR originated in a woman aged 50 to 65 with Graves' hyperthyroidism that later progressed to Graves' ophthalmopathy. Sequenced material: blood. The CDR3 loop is CASSMGGYKNTEAFF. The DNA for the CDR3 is TGTGCCAGTAGTATGGGGGGATACAAGAACACTGAAGCTTTCTTT.